The 9 T cell receptor beta chains below come from one sample, sequenced in a study of response to subunit inactivated influenza vaccine. Each CDR3 protein gets one entry after TCRdb re-called the RT-PCR reads with MiXCR. The table includes about 480,000 distinct CDR3 sequences, over 10% detected once. The input for sequencing was PBMCs from blood, taken 45 days after vaccination. Receptor source: a man aged 50-60 years who received an inactivated influenza vaccine.

J is TRBJ2-1 and V is TRBV4-2; D is possibly TRBD1 or TRBD2 (6 bases each). Trimming pared 0 bases from V and 12 bases from J, leaving 18 bases between. The germline V gene has CDR1 LGHNA and CDR2 YNFKEQ. The CDR3 runs 15 residues. CDR3 DNA: TGTGCCAGCAGCCAAGAAAGGGGGAGACTAGGGGCGCAGTTCTTC. This encodes CASSQERGRLGAQFF.

This clonotype was counted only a few times. The gene calls are TRBV6-2 or TRBV6-3 and TRBJ2-7, with 8 bases identical to TRBD2. The V gene end was trimmed by 7 bases and the J gene end by 3 bases; junction bases not matched to a gene: 11. The CDR3 has 15 residues. In germline, CDR1 is MNHEY, CDR2 SVGEGT. In DNA, the CDR3 is TGTGCCAGCAAATCAAGGCTAGCGGGCAACTACGAGCAGTACTTC. Translation gives CASKSRLAGNYEQYF.

This clonotype was picked up a small number of times. The V call is TRBV9, the J call TRBJ2-2, with 7 bases matching TRBD2. V was pared by 3 bases and J by 2 bases, with 13 bases of the junction left unmatched. Germline V CDR1 and CDR2: SGDLS, YYNGEE. The CDR3 extends over 18 amino acids. The CDR3 protein is CASSEGPIAGKNTGELFF. Written as DNA, the CDR3 is TGTGCCAGCAGCGAGGGGCCAATAGCGGGTAAAAACACCGGGGAGCTGTTTTTT.

The chain uses TRBV7-2 and TRBJ2-1, with D tentatively TRBD1 or TRBD2 (5 bases each). With 5 bases removed from V and 3 bases from J, the gap between germline ends came to 17 bases. The length of the CDR3 is 16 residues. Per germline, CDR1 SGHTA and CDR2 FQGNSA. The DNA of the CDR3 is TGTGCCAGCAGCCCTAACACGGGACGTAACTACAATGAGCAGTTCTTC. Amino acids: CASSPNTGRNYNEQFF.

The chain has TRBV6-1 and TRBJ2-2; 11 nucleotides line up with TRBD2. CDR3 length equals 15 residues. Germline CDR1 and CDR2: MNHNS and SASEGT. After removal of 6 bases from V and 6 bases from J, the junction contained 6 bases not matched to a gene. The CDR3 reads CASSRQLAGAGELFF. The CDR3 DNA sequence: TGTGCCAGCAGCCGCCAACTAGCGGGAGCCGGGGAGCTGTTTTTT.

The table lists this clonotype with a few counts. The gene calls are TRBV5-1 and TRBJ2-1, with D perhaps matching TRBD1 (5 bases). The length of the CDR3 is 14 residues. The V end was cut by 2 bases, the J end by 6 bases, with 12 bases between. Per the germline V gene, CDR1 is SGHRS and CDR2 is YFSETQ. Here the CDR3 reads CASSFKGVSNEQFF. The CDR3 region has the DNA TGCGCCAGCAGCTTTAAAGGGGTAAGCAATGAGCAGTTCTTC.

This clonotype was detected a few times. The chain links TRBV5-6 to TRBJ2-7; weak D call: TRBD1 (5 bases). V gave up 0 bases and J gave up 3 bases, with 13 bases separating them. The CDR3 totals 15 residues. Germline V gene data show CDR1 as SGHDT and CDR2 as YYEEEE. CDR3 protein: CASSLGQPGNYEQYF. DNA for the CDR3: TGTGCCAGCAGCTTGGGACAGCCTGGGAACTACGAGCAGTACTTC.

The rearrangement links TRBV7-9 to TRBJ1-6; tentative D call: TRBD1 (5 bases). Trimming removed 5 bases from V and 8 bases from J, with 16 bases in between. Germline V gives CDR1 SEHNR, CDR2 FQNEAQ (reference sequence). The CDR3 has 15 amino acids. The CDR3 spells CASSKGTIADSPLHF. The CDR3 coding sequence is TGTGCCAGCAGCAAAGGGACGATCGCGGATTCACCCCTCCACTTT.

The chain couples TRBV15 to TRBJ1-2; 7 bases match TRBD1. The length of the CDR3 is 17 residues. The V gene end was trimmed by 4 bases and the J gene end by 4 bases; junction bases not matched to a gene: 15. Germline CDR1 LNHNV, CDR2 YYDKDF (reference sequence). CDR3 DNA: TGTGCCACCAGCACCGGACAGGAGGCCATTCTTGCCTATGGCTACACCTTC. Residues: CATSTGQEAILAYGYTF.